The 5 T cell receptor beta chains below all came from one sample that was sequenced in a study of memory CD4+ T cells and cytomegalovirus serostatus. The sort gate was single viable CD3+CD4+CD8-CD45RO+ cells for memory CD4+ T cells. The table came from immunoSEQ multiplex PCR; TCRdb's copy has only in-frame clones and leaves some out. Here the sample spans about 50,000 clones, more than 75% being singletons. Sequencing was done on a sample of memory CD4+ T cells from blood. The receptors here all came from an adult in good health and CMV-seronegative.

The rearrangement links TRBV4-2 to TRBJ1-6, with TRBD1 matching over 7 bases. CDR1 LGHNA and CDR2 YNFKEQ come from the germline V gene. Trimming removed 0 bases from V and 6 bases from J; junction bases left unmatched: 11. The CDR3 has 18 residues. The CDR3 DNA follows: TGTGCCAGCAGCCAAGATAGTTGGAAAGGGGGCTCTAATTCACCCCTCCACTTT. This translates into CASSQDSWKGGSNSPLHF.

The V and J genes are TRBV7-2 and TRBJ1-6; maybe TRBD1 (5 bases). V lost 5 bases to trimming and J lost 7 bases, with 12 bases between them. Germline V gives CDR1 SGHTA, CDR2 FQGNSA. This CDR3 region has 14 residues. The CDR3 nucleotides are TGTGCCAGCAGCCACCGACAGAGAAATTCACCCCTCCACTTT. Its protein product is CASSHRQRNSPLHF.

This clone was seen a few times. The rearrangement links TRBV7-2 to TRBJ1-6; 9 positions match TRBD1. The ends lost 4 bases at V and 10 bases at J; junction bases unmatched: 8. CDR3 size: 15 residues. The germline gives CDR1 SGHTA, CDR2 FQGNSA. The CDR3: CASSSVGTGKSPLHF. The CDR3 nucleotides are TGTGCCAGCAGCTCCGTAGGGACAGGGAAATCACCCCTCCACTTT.

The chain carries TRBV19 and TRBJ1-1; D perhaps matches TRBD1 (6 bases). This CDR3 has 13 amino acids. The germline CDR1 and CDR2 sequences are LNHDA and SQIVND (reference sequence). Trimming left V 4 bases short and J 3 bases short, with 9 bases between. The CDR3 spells CASSNRVDTEAFF. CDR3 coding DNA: TGTGCCAGTAGTAACAGGGTTGACACTGAAGCTTTCTTT.

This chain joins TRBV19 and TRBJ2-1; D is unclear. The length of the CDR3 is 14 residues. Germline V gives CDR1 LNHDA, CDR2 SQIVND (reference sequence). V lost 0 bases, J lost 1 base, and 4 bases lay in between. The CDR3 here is CASSIDGSYNEQFF. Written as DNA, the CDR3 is TGTGCCAGTAGTATAGACGGGTCCTACAATGAGCAGTTCTTC.